This T cell receptor (beta chain) was recovered during a study of regulatory T cells in long-lasting Graves disease. For TCR beta, libraries came from iRepertoire HTBI primers and Arm-PCR of CDR3 regions. TCRdb reprocessed the multiplex PCR reads with MiXCR, giving one entry per CDR3 protein. The sample contains almost 450,000 distinct CDR3 sequences, about a sixth of which appear only once. Regarding time point: newly diagnosed GD, antithyroid drugs for less than 3 months. Scientists built the TCR library using RNA that was extracted from PBMCs. Study results and caveats: Persistent cases of Graves' showed reduced TCR diversity relative to newly diagnosed patients. Preferential use of TRBV28, TRBJ1-2 and TRBJ2-5 was seen in persistent disease.

As to this clonotype: Its target is unknown. Compared with germline, one end of the junction differs, possibly owing to a read error.

The germline V gene encodes CDR1 MNHEY and CDR2 SMNVEV (reference sequence). The CDR3 is made up of 19 amino acids. This sample was also put to use in a study of T cells in Graves' hyperthyroidism and ophthalmopathy. This second study says: Orbital computed tomography and thyroid ultrasound, together with serum TRAb and thyroxine and clinical symptoms, were used for diagnoses. The HTBI primer set drove a first-round RT-PCR of the TCR CDR3.

The sequence was collected from a woman under 40 with Graves disease. Specimen: peripheral blood mononuclear cells (PBMCs), collected at new diagnosis, from a patient treated with antithyroid drugs. The chain carries TRBV27 and TRBJ2-1, with 12 bases that match TRBD2. Here the CDR3 reads CASSLSGTSGQHSYNEQFF. CDR3 coding DNA: TGTGCCAGCAGTCTATCCGGGACTAGCGGGCAGCACTCCTACAATGAGCAGTTCTTC.